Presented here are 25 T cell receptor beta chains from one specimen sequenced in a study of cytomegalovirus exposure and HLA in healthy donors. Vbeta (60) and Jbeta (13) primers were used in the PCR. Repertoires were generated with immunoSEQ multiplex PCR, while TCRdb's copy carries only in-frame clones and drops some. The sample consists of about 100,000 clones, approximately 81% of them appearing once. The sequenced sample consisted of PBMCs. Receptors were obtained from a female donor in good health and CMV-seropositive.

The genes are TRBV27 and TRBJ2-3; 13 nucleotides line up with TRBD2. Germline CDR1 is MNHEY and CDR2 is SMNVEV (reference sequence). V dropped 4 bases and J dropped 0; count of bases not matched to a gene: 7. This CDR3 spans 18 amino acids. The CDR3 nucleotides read TGTGCCAGCAGTTCTGGAGGGGGACTAGCGGGGAGCACAGATACGCAGTATTTT. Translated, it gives CASSSGGGLAGSTDTQYF.

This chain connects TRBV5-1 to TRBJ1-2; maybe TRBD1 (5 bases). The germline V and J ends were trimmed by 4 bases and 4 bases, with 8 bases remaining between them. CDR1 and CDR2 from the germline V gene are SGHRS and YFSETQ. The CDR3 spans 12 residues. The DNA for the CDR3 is TGCGCCAGCAGCCCCGACAGCTATGGCTACACCTTC. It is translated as CASSPDSYGYTF.

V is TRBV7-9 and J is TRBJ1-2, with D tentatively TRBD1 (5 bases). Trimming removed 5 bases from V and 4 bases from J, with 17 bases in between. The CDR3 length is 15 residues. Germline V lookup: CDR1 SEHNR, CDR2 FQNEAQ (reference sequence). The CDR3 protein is CASSPDGRRGYGYTF. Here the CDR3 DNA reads TGTGCCAGCAGCCCAGATGGCAGGAGGGGCTATGGCTACACCTTC. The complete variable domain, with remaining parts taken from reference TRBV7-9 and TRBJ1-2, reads DTGVSQNPRHKITKRGQNVTFRCDPISEHNRLYWYRQTLGQGPEFLTYFQNEAQLEKSRLLSDRFSAERPKGSFSTLEIQRTEQGDSAMYLCASSPDGRRGYGYTFGSGTRLTVV.

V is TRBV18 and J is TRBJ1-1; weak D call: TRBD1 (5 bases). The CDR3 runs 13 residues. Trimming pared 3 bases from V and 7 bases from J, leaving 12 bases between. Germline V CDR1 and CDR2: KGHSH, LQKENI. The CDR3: CASSPQGTVEAFF. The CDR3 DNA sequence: TGTGCCAGCTCACCGCAGGGTACGGTTGAAGCTTTCTTT.

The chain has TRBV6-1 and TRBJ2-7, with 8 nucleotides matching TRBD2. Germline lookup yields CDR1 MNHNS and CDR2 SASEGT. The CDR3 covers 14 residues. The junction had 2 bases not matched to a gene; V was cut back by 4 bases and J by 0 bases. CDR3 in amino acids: CASSVGLASYEQYF. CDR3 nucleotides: TGTGCCAGCAGTGTAGGACTAGCCTCCTACGAGCAGTACTTC.

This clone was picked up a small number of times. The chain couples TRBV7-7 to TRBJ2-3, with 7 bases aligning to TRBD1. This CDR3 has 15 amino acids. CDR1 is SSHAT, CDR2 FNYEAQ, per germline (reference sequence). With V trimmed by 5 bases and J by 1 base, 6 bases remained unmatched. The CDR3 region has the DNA TGTGCCAGCAGCCCGGGACAGCCGGGCACAGATACGCAGTATTTT. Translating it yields CASSPGQPGTDTQYF.

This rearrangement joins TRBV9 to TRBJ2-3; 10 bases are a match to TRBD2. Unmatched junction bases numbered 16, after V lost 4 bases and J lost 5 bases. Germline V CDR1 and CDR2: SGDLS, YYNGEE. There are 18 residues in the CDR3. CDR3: CASSRLAGGPARGDTQYF. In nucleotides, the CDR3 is TGTGCCAGCAGCAGATTAGCGGGGGGACCCGCCAGAGGAGATACGCAGTATTTT.

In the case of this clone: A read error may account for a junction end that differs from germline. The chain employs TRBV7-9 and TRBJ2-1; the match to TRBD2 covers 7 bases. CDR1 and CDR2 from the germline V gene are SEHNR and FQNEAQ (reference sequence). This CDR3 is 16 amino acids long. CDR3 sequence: CSSSSPQRGAYNEQFF. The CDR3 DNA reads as TGTTCCAGCAGCTCTCCCCAGCGGGGAGCCTACAATGAGCAGTTCTTC. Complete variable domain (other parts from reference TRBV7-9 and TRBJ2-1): DTGVSQNPRHKITKRGQNVTFRCDPISEHNRLYWYRQTLGQGPEFLTYFQNEAQLEKSRLLSDRFSAERPKGSFSTLEIQRTEQGDSAMYLCSSSSPQRGAYNEQFFGPGTRLTVL.

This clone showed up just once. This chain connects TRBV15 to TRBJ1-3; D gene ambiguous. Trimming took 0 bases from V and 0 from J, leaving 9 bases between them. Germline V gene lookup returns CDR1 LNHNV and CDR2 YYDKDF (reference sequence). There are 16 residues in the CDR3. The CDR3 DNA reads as TGTGCCACCAGCAGAGAGACACCCCTCTCTGGAAACACCATATATTTT. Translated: CATSRETPLSGNTIYF.

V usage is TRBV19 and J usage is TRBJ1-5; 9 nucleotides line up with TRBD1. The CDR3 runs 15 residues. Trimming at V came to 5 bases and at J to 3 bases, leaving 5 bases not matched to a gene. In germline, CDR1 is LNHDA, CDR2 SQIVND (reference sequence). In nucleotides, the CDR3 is TGTGCCAGTAGTGCAACAGGGGGCTTCAATCAGCCCCAGCATTTT. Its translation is CASSATGGFNQPQHF. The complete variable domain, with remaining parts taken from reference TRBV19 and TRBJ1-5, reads DGGITQSPKYLFRKEGQNVTLSCEQNLNHDAMYWYRQDPGQGLRLIYYSQIVNDFQKGDIAEGYSVSREKKESFPLTVTSAQKNPTAFYLCASSATGGFNQPQHFGDGTRLSIL.

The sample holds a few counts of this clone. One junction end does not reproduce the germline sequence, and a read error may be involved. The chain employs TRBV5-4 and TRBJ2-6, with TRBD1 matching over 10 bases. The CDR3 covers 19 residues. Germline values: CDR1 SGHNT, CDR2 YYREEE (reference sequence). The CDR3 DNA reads TGTGCCAGCAGCCCGGGGACAGGGGCTTCCGGCTCTGGGGCCAACGGCCTGACTTTC. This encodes CASSPGTGASGSGANGLTF.

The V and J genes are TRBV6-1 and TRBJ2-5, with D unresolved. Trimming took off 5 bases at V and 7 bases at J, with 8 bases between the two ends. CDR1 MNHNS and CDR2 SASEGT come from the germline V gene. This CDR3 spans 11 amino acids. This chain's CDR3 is CASSYPGTQYF. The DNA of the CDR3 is TGTGCCAGCAGTTACCCCGGGACCCAGTACTTC.

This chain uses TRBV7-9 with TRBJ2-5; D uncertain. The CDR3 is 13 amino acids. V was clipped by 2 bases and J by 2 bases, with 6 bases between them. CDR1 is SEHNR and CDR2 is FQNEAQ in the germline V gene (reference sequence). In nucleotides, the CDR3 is TGTGCCAGCAGCTTACGGGTACAAGAGACCCAGTACTTC. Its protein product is CASSLRVQETQYF.

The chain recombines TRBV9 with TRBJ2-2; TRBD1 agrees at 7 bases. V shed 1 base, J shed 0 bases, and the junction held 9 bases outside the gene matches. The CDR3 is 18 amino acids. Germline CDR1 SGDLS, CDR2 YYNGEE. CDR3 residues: CASSVTTGEEPNTGELFF. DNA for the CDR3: TGTGCCAGCAGCGTAACAACAGGGGAAGAACCGAACACCGGGGAGCTGTTTTTT.

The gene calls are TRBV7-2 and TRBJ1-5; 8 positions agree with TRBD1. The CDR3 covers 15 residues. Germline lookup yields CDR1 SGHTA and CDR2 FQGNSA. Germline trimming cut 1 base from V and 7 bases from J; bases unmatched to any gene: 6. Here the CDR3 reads CASSLDGTGPQPQHF. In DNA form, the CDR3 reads TGTGCCAGCAGCTTAGATGGGACAGGTCCCCAGCCCCAGCATTTT.

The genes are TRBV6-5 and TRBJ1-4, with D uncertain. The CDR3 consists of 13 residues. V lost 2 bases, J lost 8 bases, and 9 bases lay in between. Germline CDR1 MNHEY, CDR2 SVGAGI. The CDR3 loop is CASSYGSDEKLFF. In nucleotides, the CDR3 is TGTGCCAGCAGTTACGGGAGTGACGAAAAACTGTTTTTT.

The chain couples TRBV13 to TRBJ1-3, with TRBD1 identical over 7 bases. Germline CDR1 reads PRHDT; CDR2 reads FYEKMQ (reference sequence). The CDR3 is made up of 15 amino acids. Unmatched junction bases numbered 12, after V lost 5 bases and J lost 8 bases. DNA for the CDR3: TGTGCCAGCAGCCTTCGGACAGGCGTGGGGGACACCATATATTTT. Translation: CASSLRTGVGDTIYF.

The CDR3 loop reads CASSFQAGTGSGEQYF. The CDR3 region has the DNA TGTGCCAGCAGCTTCCAAGCCGGGACAGGGTCCGGCGAGCAGTACTTC. The chain carries TRBV7-2 and TRBJ2-7; 9 bases match TRBD1. This CDR3 comprises 16 residues. V gave up 3 bases and J gave up 6 bases; unmatched junction bases: 12. Germline V CDR1 and CDR2: SGHTA, FQGNSA.

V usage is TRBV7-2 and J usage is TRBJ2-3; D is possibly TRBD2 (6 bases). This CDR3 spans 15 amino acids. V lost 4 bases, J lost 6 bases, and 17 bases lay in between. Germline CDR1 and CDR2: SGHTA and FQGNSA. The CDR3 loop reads CASSSGGPTRDTQYF. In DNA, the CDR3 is TGTGCCAGCAGCTCCGGGGGACCCACACGGGATACGCAGTATTTT.

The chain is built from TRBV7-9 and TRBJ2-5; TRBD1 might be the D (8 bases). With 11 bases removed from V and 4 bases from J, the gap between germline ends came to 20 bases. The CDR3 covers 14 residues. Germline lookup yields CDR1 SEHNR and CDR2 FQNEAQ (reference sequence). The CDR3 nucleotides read TGTGCCTGGCGCCGGACAGGGAGGGGAGAGACCCAGTACTTC. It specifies CAWRRTGRGETQYF.

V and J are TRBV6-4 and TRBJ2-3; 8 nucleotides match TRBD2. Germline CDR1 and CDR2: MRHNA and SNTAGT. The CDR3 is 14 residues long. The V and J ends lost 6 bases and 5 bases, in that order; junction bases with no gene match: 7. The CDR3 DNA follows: TGTGCCAGCAGAGGAGGACTAGCAGGAGATACGCAGTATTTT. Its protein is CASRGGLAGDTQYF.

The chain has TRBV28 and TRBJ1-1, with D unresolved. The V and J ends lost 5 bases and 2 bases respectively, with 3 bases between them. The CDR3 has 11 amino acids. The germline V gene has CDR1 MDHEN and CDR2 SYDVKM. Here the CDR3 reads CASSGNTEAFF. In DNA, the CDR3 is TGTGCCAGCAGTGGCAACACTGAAGCTTTCTTT. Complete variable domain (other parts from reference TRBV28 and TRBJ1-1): DVKVTQSSRYLVKRTGEKVFLECVQDMDHENMFWYRQDPGLGLRLIYFSYDVKMKEKGDIPEGYSVSREKKERFSLILESASTNQTSMYLCASSGNTEAFFGQGTRLTVV.

The CDR3 nucleotides are TGTGCCAGCAGTGAGTCCCGGGACAGGGGGCGCAAAGCTTTCTTT. It specifies CASSESRDRGRKAFF. The chain recombines TRBV25-1 with TRBJ1-1, with 12 positions matching TRBD1. Trimming cost V 3 bases and J 9 bases; bases outside gene matches: 8. The CDR3 loop spans 15 amino acids. Looked up from germline, CDR1 is MGHDK and CDR2 is SYGVNS.

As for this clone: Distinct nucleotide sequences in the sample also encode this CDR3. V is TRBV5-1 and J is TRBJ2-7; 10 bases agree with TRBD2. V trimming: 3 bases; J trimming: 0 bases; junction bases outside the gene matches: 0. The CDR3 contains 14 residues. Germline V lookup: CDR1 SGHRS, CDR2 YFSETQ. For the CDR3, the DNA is TGCGCCAGCAGCTCTAGCGGGGGCTCCTACGAGCAGTACTTC. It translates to CASSSSGGSYEQYF.

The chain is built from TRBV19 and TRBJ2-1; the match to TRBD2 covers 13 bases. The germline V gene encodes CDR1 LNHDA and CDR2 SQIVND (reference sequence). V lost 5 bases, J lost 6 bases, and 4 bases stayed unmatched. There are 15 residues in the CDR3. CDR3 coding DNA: TGTGCCAGTAGTCCGGGACTAGCGGGGTCCAATGAGCAGTTCTTC. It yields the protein CASSPGLAGSNEQFF.